This T cell receptor (beta chain) stems from a study of T cell repertoires in cytomegalovirus infection. Overall study context: Recently identified HLA-C-restricted CMV epitopes were used, and well-studied HLA-B-restricted CMV epitopes were used as well. Public TCR beta signatures provided an indication of both CMV infection and a matching HLA type. The study, taken as a whole, reports: The ex vivo response was dominated by HLA-C-restricted CMV-specific TCR beta clonotypes.

From the reads, TCRdb called clonotypes with MiXCR, one entry per CDR3 protein. The sample shows some 800,000 distinct CDR3 sequences, almost 30% of them seen only once. As for this clonotype: Antigen unknown.

The CDR3 sequence is 15 residues long. From germline, CDR1 is SGHTA and CDR2 FQGNSA. With 4 bases clipped from V and 4 bases from J, the junction kept 10 bases outside the gene matches. The TCR originated in a human donor in good health (CMV status not recorded). Some clones in this sample may be carry-over from other donors' samples. This chain joins TRBV7-2 and TRBJ2-7; TRBD1 agrees at 7 bases. The sample was cultured CD8+ T cells from PBMCs, taken from culture after CMV antigen stimulation. The CDR3 DNA reads TGTGCCAGCAGCTCCTCCTCGACAGGGTGGTACGAGCAGTACTTC. The encoded protein is CASSSSSTGWYEQYF.